These T cell receptor beta chains were read from a single sample in a study of response to subunit inactivated influenza vaccine. One entry per CDR3 protein, called by TCRdb with MiXCR from the RT-PCR reads. Here the sample spans around 520,000 distinct CDR3 sequences, around 11% being singletons. This specimen consisted of PBMCs from blood, obtained on the day of vaccination. The source is a man aged 45-65 years who received an inactivated influenza vaccine. CDR3s include the opening cysteine and the closing phenylalanine or tryptophan. The D gene is left open where the match is weak. Clone size is stated in some rows and not others, as once, few, many or a class when expanded.

abundance,d_gene,v_gene,j_gene,CDR3nt,CDR3aa
NA,NA,TRBV28,TRBJ1-2,TGTGCCAGCAACAGAGGGCTGAGCTATGGCTACACCTTC,CASNRGLSYGYTF
NA,NA,TRBV4-3,TRBJ2-2,TGCGCCAGCAGCCCTAGCCCGCTCTCCGGGGAGCTGTTTTTT,CASSPSPLSGELFF
few,TRBD1,TRBV20-1,TRBJ2-5,TGCAGTGCTAGACAGGGGGCCGGGGAGACTCAGTACTTC,CSARQGAGETQYF
NA,TRBD1,TRBV20-1,TRBJ1-5,TGCAGTGCTACTGGACAGGGGGACAATCAGCCCCAGCATTTT,CSATGQGDNQPQHF
NA,NA,TRBV7-3,TRBJ2-3,TGTGCCAGCAGCTGGGCTGGCGGGCCCCCGTTTAGCACAGATACGCAGTATTTT,CASSWAGGPPFSTDTQYF
NA,TRBD1,TRBV5-1,TRBJ1-2,TGCGCCAGCAGGGAACCGGGACAGGGCAACTATGGCTACACCTTC,CASREPGQGNYGYTF
few,TRBD2,TRBV4-1,TRBJ2-1,TGCGCCAGCAGCCAAGAAAAGGCGGGAGGGGGGGGTGAGCAGTTCTTC,CASSQEKAGGGGEQFF
NA,NA,TRBV20-1,TRBJ2-1,TGCAGTGCCCGTAGCCGGAGCTCCTACAATGAGCAGTTCTTC,CSARSRSSYNEQFF
NA,NA,TRBV11-2,TRBJ2-7,TGTGCCAGCAGCTTATCGACAATGCCCTCTGGGGAGCAGTACTTC,CASSLSTMPSGEQYF
NA,NA,TRBV15,TRBJ2-1,TGTGCCACCAGCAGAGAGCCGAACCTGGGAGATGAGCAGTTCTTC,CATSREPNLGDEQFF
NA,TRBD2,TRBV3-1,TRBJ2-7,TGTGCCAGCAGCCAAGCTAGCGGGACCTACGAGCAGTACTTC,CASSQASGTYEQYF
NA,NA,TRBV4-3,TRBJ2-7,TGCGCCAGCAGCCTCATCCTGTGGGCGCAGAACGAGCAGTACTTC,CASSLILWAQNEQYF
few,NA,TRBV5-6,TRBJ2-2,TGTGCCAGCAGCTTAGGGAGGGGGCGAATATCCGGGGAGCTGTTTTTT,CASSLGRGRISGELFF
few,NA,TRBV4-1,TRBJ1-5,TGCGCCAGCAGCCAAGTTGCGGGGGGCCCCCATAGCAATCAGCCCCAGCATTTT,CASSQVAGGPHSNQPQHF
NA,TRBD1,TRBV14,TRBJ1-3,TGTGCCAGCAGCCAAGTGACAGGGCACTCTGGAAACACCATATATTTT,CASSQVTGHSGNTIYF
few,NA,TRBV7-2,TRBJ1-1,TGTGCCAGCAGCCCGAACTCCAGGGCCACGAACACTGAAGCTTTCTTT,CASSPNSRATNTEAFF